This T cell receptor (beta chain) originates from a study of T cells in Graves' hyperthyroidism and ophthalmopathy. PBMCs were obtained from over 8.5 ml fresh peripheral blood. Amplification of TCR beta CDR3 regions was performed using RNA transcripts as template. In the first-round RT-PCR of the TCR CDR3, the HTBI primer set was used. Using its own MiXCR run on the multiplex PCR reads, TCRdb lists one record per CDR3 protein. Of 350,000 or so distinct CDR3 sequences listed, approximately 18% are singletons. This CDR3 has 15 residues. Germline assignment: CDR1 ENHRY and CDR2 SYGVKD. Between the trimmed V and J ends, which lost 2 bases and 5 bases, there was a span of 15 bases.

The sequence was obtained from a woman between 40 and 55 years old with Graves' ophthalmopathy. Material for sequencing was blood. The rearrangement links TRBV10-3 to TRBJ1-1; D not resolved. This chain's CDR3 is CAISEPAFGGTEAFF. The CDR3 region has the DNA TGTGCCATCAGTGAGCCCGCGTTTGGTGGGACTGAAGCTTTCTTT.